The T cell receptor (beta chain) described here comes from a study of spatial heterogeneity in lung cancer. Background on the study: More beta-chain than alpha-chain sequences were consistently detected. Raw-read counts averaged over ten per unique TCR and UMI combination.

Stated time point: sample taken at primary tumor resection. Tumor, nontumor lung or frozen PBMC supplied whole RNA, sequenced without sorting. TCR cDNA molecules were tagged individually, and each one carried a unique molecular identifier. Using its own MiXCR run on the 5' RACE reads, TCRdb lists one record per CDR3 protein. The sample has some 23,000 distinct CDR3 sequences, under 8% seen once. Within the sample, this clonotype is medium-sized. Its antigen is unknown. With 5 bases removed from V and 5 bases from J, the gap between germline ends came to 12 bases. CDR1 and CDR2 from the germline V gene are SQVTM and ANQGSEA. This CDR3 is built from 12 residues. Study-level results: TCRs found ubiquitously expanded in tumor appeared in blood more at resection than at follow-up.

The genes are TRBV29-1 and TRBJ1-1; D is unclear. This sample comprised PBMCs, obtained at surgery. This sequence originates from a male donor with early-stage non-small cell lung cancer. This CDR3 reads CSVTPKRTEAFF. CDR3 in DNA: TGCAGCGTTACCCCTAAGAGGACTGAAGCTTTCTTT.